This TCR beta chain was sequenced for a study of lymphopenia after photon versus proton radiotherapy. Study conclusions and caveats: Proton therapy kept repertoires fairly stable, unlike photons, which gained effector/memory cells. Post-nadir diversity loss with photons came from oligoclonal expansion, particularly CD8+ Temra cells.

With regard to this clone: Its cognate antigen is unknown.

CDR1 and CDR2 (germline): SGHTS, YDEGEE. V lost 3 bases and J 0 bases, leaving 19 bases between the germline ends. The CDR3 extends over 18 amino acids. Sequenced by immunoSEQ multiplex PCR; TCRdb stores in-frame clones only, minus some. The sample lists about 45,000 clones, roughly 85% seen once, with approximately 2.1% in the top ten. The sequence derives from a man in his forties with gastric cancer. The rearrangement links TRBV5-8 to TRBJ2-4; D is possibly TRBD1 (5 bases). Specimen: peripheral blood, collected from a patient treated with photon-based radiotherapy. The CDR3 sequence is CASSSKKRGDRAKNIQYF. The CDR3 coding sequence is TGTGCCAGCAGCTCAAAAAAAAGGGGCGATAGAGCCAAAAACATTCAGTACTTC.